What follows is one T cell receptor beta chain and its context. Its recognized antigen is unknown. Per-nucleotide qualities are absent, and no much larger clonotype sits a single base away. TCRbeta CDR3 regions were amplified from genomic DNA using the immunoSEQ Assay, a bias-controlled multiplex PCR. In the paper's pipeline: Nucleated cell counts per sample were estimated from amplification of reference gene primers within the assay. Sequence reads were collapsed and filtered to measure the absolute abundance of every unique TCRbeta CDR3 rearrangement. Productive Simpson clonality was computed per sample as the square root of Simpson's diversity index over productive rearrangements. Drawn from immuneACCESS, this table holds only the in-frame rearrangements with V and J called that TCRdb kept. Clones are partly lost; checked studies trace under half to an unresolved V gene and leave the rest unexplained. D and trimming were read from the DNA, whereas the V and J calls and clone size are those reported in that table. The sample yields fewer than 400,000 clones; more than 85% were counted once. The ten largest account for around 18% of the sample.

These data belong to a study of blood T cell repertoires in COVID-19 (dated by TCRdb to about 2020). Broadly, across the study: The collaborator samples originated in the United States, Italy and Spain and spanned the acute and convalescent phases of COVID-19. The prospective study material was composed of cDNA or gDNA derived from T cells, B-cell-depleted T cells, or PBMCs. Deeply sampled blood TCRbeta repertoires from subjects exposed to, actively infected with, or recovered from COVID-19 were included in the dataset. A freely available public database, intended as a resource for researchers studying the immune response to SARS-CoV-2, is where the repertoires were released. The samples were drawn from the first 160 participants of the ongoing ImmuneRACE study and from more than 1,000 subjects provided by 6 global collaborators. A de-identified subject ID, COVID-19 status, age in years and sex were almost always included in the sample metadata. Where available, HLA class I and class II types were obtained from metadata supplied by the sample provider rather than from assay-based typing. The full study reports these points: The amount of clinical and demographic metadata varied by source and participant and was provided uncurated.

The CDR3 has 13 amino acids, counting the end cysteine and phenylalanine. Only the CDR3 part of the read is kept: 39 bases, read in frame from the first base. V is cut by 1 base and J by 4 bases, and the space between the germline ends is 7 bases. CDR1 and CDR2 (SGHNT, YENEEA) derive from the germline V gene. Participants in the prospective study were enrolled through a virtual design, were aged roughly 18 to 95 years, and lived in about 25 United States geographic areas. To assign participants to cohorts, the prospective study relied on clinical history that participants themselves reported in a screening survey and a study questionnaire. Recovered participants in ImmuneRACE Cohort 3 were defined by two consecutive negative NP/OP PCR tests, clearance by a healthcare professional, or resolution of symptoms. Each participant in the prospective study had whole blood, serum and a nasopharyngeal or oropharyngeal swab collected by mobile phlebotomists. Additional blood draws and questionnaires over an approximately 2-month period could optionally be provided by prospective study participants. Blood samples from the prospective study were shipped frozen or at room temperature prior to DNA extraction.

The rearranged segments are TRBV11-3 and TRBJ2-5; TRBD2 might be the D gene, on 5 matching bases. The sequenced sample consisted of PBMCs or T cells enriched from blood (not recorded which). The source of this sequence is a woman aged 25-40 years who had recovered from COVID-19. The sequence in DNA is TGTGCCAGCAGCTTAGCGGGGTTAGAGACCCAGTACTTC. It encodes CASSLAGLETQYF.